Reported below is one TCR beta chain. Its target is unknown. The data were taken from a study of T cells after posttransplantation cyclophosphamide. The study's findings and limits: Blood and skin or GI T cell repertoires showed limited TRB overlap.

The protocol was immunoSEQ multiplex PCR, while the TCRdb copy is restricted to in-frame clones and leaves out a portion. The sample lists under 35,000 clones, around 90% occurring once. Per germline, CDR1 SNHLY and CDR2 FYNNEI. Trimming removed 5 bases from V and 9 bases from J; junction bases left unmatched: 6. CDR3 length: 13 amino acids. The naive gate required viable CD3+CD4+ or CD3+CD8+ cells with CCR7+CD45RA+CD45RO-CD95-CD27+CD28+ phenotype. This related bone marrow graft donor gave peripheral blood on the day of marrow donation. The receptor was isolated from a woman aged 55-69 years in good health, CMV-negative, and a related stem cell transplant donor. The V call is TRBV2, the J call TRBJ2-3; 9 positions agree with TRBD2. Sequenced input: naive CD4+ T cells sorted from PBMCs. The CDR3 coding sequence is TGTGCCAGCAGTCCAGGACTAGCGTTAACGCAGTATTTT. As protein: CASSPGLALTQYF.